This TCR beta chain was identified in a study of blood T cell repertoires in COVID-19. Study context: Whether acute or convalescent, the COVID-19 samples came from the United States, Italy and Spain. In each case, the material was cDNA or gDNA derived from T cells, B-cell-depleted T cells, or PBMCs.

Under the authors' procedure: Amplification of reference gene primers was used by the study to estimate nucleated cell counts. Sequenced by immunoSEQ multiplex PCR; TCRdb stores in-frame clones only, minus some. V, J and clone size are taken as reported in that table, and D and trimming were inferred from the DNA itself. This table holds approximately 120,000 clones, 88% found once. CDR3 length: 14 amino acids. The V gene lost 3 bases and the J gene lost 2 bases, with 9 bases spanning the gap. CDR1 and CDR2 from the germline V gene are ENHRY and SYGVKD. The chain recombines TRBV10-3 with TRBJ2-3; possibly TRBD1 for D (5 bases). Material for sequencing was peripheral blood. This TCR was recovered from a woman older than 75 with acute or convalescent COVID-19. CDR3 DNA sequence: TGTGCCATCAGTGATTTGACAGTCACAGATACGCAGTATTTT. Translation: CAISDLTVTDTQYF.